This TCR beta chain was identified in a study of cytomegalovirus exposure and HLA in healthy donors. Overall study: Counted in an early data release were approximately 85 million unique TCRs from HLA-typed donors.

This clone appeared once. Its antigen is still unknown. Findings and caveats of the study: TCR beta V segments were, for the most part, productive about 90% or about 30% of the time in an earlier analysis. With DRB1 most and HLA-C fewest, TCR association rates differed between HLA loci in a later analysis.

This PCR relied on a set of 60 Vbeta primers and 13 Jbeta primers. TCRdb keeps only in-frame clones here, not all; method: immunoSEQ multiplex PCR. Of about 190,000 clones in the sample, just under 75% were seen once. The germline CDR1 and CDR2 sequences are SGHRS and YFSETQ. CDR3 length: 21 amino acids. J lost 5 bases, V lost 0 bases, and 21 bases had no gene match. The TCR comes from a man aged 25 to 45 in good health and CMV-seropositive. Sequencing was performed on PBMCs. The genes are TRBV5-1 and TRBJ2-5; TRBD2 matches at 11 bases. The CDR3 DNA reads as TGCGCCAGCAGCTTGGAACAGACAGGGGGTAAACTAGCGGGAGCCCGGGAGACCCAGTACTTC. This encodes CASSLEQTGGKLAGARETQYF.